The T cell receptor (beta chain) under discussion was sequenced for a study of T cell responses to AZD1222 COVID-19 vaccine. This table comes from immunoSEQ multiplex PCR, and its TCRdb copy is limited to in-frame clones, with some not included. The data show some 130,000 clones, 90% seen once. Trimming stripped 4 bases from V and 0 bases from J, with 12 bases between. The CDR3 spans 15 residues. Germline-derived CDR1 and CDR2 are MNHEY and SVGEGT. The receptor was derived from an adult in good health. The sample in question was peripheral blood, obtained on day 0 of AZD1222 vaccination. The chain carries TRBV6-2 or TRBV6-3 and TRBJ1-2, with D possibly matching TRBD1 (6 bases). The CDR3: CASSFLGTPNYGYTF. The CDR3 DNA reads TGTGCCAGCAGTTTCTTGGGGACACCTAACTATGGCTACACCTTC.